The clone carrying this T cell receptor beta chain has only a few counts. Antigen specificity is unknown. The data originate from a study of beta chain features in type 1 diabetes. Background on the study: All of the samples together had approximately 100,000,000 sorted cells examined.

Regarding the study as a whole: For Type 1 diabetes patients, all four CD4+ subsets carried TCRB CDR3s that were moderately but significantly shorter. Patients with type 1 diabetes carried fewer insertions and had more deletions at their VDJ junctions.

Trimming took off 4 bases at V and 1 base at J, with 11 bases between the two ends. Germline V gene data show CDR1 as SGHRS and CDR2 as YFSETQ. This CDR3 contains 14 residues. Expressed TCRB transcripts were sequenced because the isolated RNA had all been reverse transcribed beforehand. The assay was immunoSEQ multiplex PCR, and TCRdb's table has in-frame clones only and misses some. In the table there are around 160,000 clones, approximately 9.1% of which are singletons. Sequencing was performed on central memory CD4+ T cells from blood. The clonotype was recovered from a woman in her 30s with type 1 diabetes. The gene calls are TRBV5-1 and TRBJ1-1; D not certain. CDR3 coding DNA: TGCGCCAGCAGCCAAGCGGAGGCGAACACTGAAGCTTTCTTT. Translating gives CASSQAEANTEAFF.